The 29 T cell receptor beta chains in this list originate from one sample, sequenced in a study of blood T cell repertoires in COVID-19. Profiled with immunoSEQ multiplex PCR; TCRdb holds only in-frame clones, not every one. Of about 220,000 clones in the sample, more than 70% are singletons; the top ten hold about 3.8%. Material for sequencing was peripheral blood. These receptors all stem from an elderly woman with acute or convalescent COVID-19.

This clone was seen just once. The gene calls are TRBV3-1 (or the pseudogene TRBV3-2) and TRBJ1-1; tentatively, D is TRBD1 (5 bases). Germline V lookup: CDR1 LGHDT, CDR2 YNNKEL (reference sequence). CDR3 length equals 14 residues. V was clipped by 5 bases and J by 11 bases, with 21 bases between them. The CDR3 nucleotides are TGTGCCAGCAGCTCCATAGGGGTGAGCCGAAGTGCTTTCTTT. Its protein is CASSSIGVSRSAFF.

This chain joins TRBV6-4 and TRBJ2-6; D might be TRBD1 (5 bases). There are 15 residues in the CDR3. The V end lost 6 bases, the J end lost 0 bases, and 9 bases lay between the germline ends. Germline CDR1 and CDR2: MRHNA and SNTAGT. The CDR3 DNA reads TGTGCCAGCAGCGCCGACAGCTCTGGGGCCAACGTCCTGACTTTC. It codes for CASSADSSGANVLTF.

The chain is built from TRBV3-1 (or the pseudogene TRBV3-2) and TRBJ1-1, with D perhaps matching TRBD1 (6 bases). There are 17 residues in the CDR3. The V and J ends lost 1 base and 1 base respectively, with 16 bases between them. Per the germline V gene, CDR1 is LGHDT and CDR2 is YNNKEL (reference sequence). Here the CDR3 DNA reads TGTGCCAGCAGCCAAGGGTTACAGGGTATCGGGAACACTGAAGCTTTCTTT. Translated: CASSQGLQGIGNTEAFF.

This chain joins TRBV29-1 and TRBJ1-1; the D is unclear. The germline gives CDR1 SQVTM, CDR2 ANQGSEA. V dropped 3 bases and J dropped 1 base, with 12 bases sitting between them. This CDR3 contains 14 residues. The CDR3 region has the DNA TGCAGCGTTGATCTCCCCAGGCAGAACACTGAAGCTTTCTTT. Encoded protein: CSVDLPRQNTEAFF.

The J gene is TRBJ1-1, the V gene TRBV5-5; a possible D gene is TRBD1 (5 bases). This CDR3 spans 14 amino acids. CDR1 is SGHKS, CDR2 YYEKEE, per germline (reference sequence). V was pared by 1 base and J by 6 bases, with 13 bases between. In nucleotides, the CDR3 is TGTGCCAGCAGCTTGCTAAGTCAGGGCTCTGAAGCTTTCTTT. Protein sequence: CASSLLSQGSEAFF.

This chain uses TRBV7-2 with TRBJ1-5; D gene unclear. V lost 0 bases, J lost 2 bases, and 8 bases lay in between. The CDR3 length is 15 residues. Germline loops: CDR1 SGHTA, CDR2 FQGNSA. The CDR3 region is CASSLAGGGNQPQHF. CDR3 coding DNA: TGTGCCAGCAGCTTAGCGGGCGGGGGCAATCAGCCCCAGCATTTT.

The V call is TRBV4-1, the J call TRBJ1-5, with TRBD1 matching 7 bases. After removal of 0 bases from V and 6 bases from J, the junction contained 11 bases not matched to a gene. From germline, CDR1 is MGHRA and CDR2 YSYEKL. The CDR3 contains 17 residues. The CDR3 spells CASSQDPRQGVGQPQHF. For the CDR3, the DNA is TGCGCCAGCAGCCAAGATCCGAGACAGGGAGTGGGTCAGCCCCAGCATTTT.

The chain couples TRBV5-1 to TRBJ2-2; 8 nucleotides line up with TRBD1. The CDR3 runs to 18 residues. The germline gives CDR1 SGHRS, CDR2 YFSETQ. J was trimmed by 1 base and V by 4 bases; bases with no gene match: 12. The CDR3 loop reads CASSRAGGLPGNTGELFF. CDR3 nucleotides: TGCGCCAGCAGCAGGGCAGGGGGCCTTCCCGGGAACACCGGGGAGCTGTTTTTT.

The chain is built from TRBV4-1 and TRBJ1-4; 9 bases fit TRBD1. CDR3 size: 18 residues. The germline V gene encodes CDR1 MGHRA and CDR2 YSYEKL. Germline trimming cut 1 base from V and 1 base from J; bases unmatched to any gene: 7. CDR3 DNA: TGCGCCAGCAGCCAAGGGCTGACAGGGGGAATAACTAATGAAAAACTGTTTTTT. It translates to CASSQGLTGGITNEKLFF.

Turning to this clone: Other DNA sequences from this sample encode an identical CDR3 as well. V is TRBV27 and J is TRBJ2-2; 8 bases align to TRBD1. V was pared by 6 bases and J by 3 bases, with 3 bases of the junction left unmatched. The germline CDR1 and CDR2 sequences are MNHEY and SMNVEV (reference sequence). The length of the CDR3 is 14 residues. The CDR3 nucleotides read TGTGCCAGCAGAGGACAGGGCTACACCGGGGAGCTGTTTTTT. The encoded protein is CASRGQGYTGELFF.

This clone was counted a single time. The rearrangement joins TRBV12-3 or TRBV12-4 to TRBJ1-1; D unresolved. The V end lost 1 base, the J end lost 1 base, and 4 bases lay between the germline ends. The CDR3 sequence is 13 residues long. Here the CDR3 DNA reads TGTGCCAGCAGTTTAGTAGAGAACACTGAAGCTTTCTTT. Translation: CASSLVENTEAFF.

This rearrangement joins TRBV7-9 to TRBJ1-1, with TRBD1 as a possible D gene (5 bases). The germline V and J ends were trimmed by 3 bases and 4 bases, with 9 bases remaining between them. The CDR3 is 13 amino acids. From germline, CDR1 is SEHNR and CDR2 FQNEAQ (reference sequence). The chain's CDR3 is CASSFAGVTEAFF. The CDR3 DNA reads TGTGCCAGCAGCTTTGCGGGGGTCACTGAAGCTTTCTTT.

The chain is built from TRBV5-4 and TRBJ2-3, with 8 nucleotides matching TRBD2. CDR1 and CDR2 from the germline V gene are SGHNT and YYREEE (reference sequence). CDR3 size: 14 residues. J gave up 4 bases and V 1 base, and 2 bases lay outside the gene matches. The CDR3 bases are TGTGCCAGCAGCTTGCTCGGGGGGGCAGATACGCAGTATTTT. Amino acid sequence: CASSLLGGADTQYF.

The V call is TRBV3-1 (or the pseudogene TRBV3-2), the J call TRBJ1-2, with 7 nucleotides matching TRBD1. This CDR3 spans 14 amino acids. Germline V gives CDR1 LGHDT, CDR2 YNNKEL (reference sequence). V was pared by 1 base and J by 7 bases, with 6 bases of the junction left unmatched. CDR3 sequence (DNA): TGTGCCAGCAGCCAAGGACAGGGCGGCGGTGGCTACACCTTC. This encodes CASSQGQGGGGYTF.

This clone was found a few times. V gene TRBV7-6 combines with J gene TRBJ2-1; 12 positions agree with TRBD1. Looked up from germline, CDR1 is SGHVS and CDR2 is FNYEAQ. With V trimmed by 3 bases and J by 7 bases, 4 bases remained unmatched. The CDR3 extends over 15 amino acids. The CDR3, as DNA: TGTGCCAGCAGCTTGGGACAGGGGGCTAGGAATGAGCAGTTCTTC. It encodes CASSLGQGARNEQFF.

The chain joins TRBV10-3 to TRBJ1-5; tentatively, D is TRBD1 (5 bases). Germline lookup yields CDR1 ENHRY and CDR2 SYGVKD. V lost 4 bases to trimming and J lost 3 bases, with 13 bases between them. This CDR3 has 15 amino acids. CDR3 nucleotide sequence: TGTGCCATCAGTGCCTCGACAGTCCCCAATCAGCCCCAGCATTTT. It encodes CAISASTVPNQPQHF.

The rearrangement joins TRBV19 to TRBJ1-6; D may be TRBD1 (5 bases). CDR3 length: 13 residues. Germline CDR1 is LNHDA and CDR2 is SQIVND (reference sequence). The germline V and J ends were trimmed by 4 bases and 10 bases, with 11 bases remaining between them. DNA of the CDR3: TGTGCCAGTAGTAGCCCGGGGGTGTCACCCCTCCACTTT. Residues: CASSSPGVSPLHF.

The chain carries TRBV12-5 and TRBJ1-1; 7 bases are shared with TRBD1. The CDR3 sequence is 13 residues long. CDR1 and CDR2 (germline): LGHNT, FRNRAP. V lost 5 bases and J lost 1; bases outside the gene matches: 1. In nucleotides, the CDR3 is TGTGCTAGTGGTAACAGGGGGAACACTGAAGCTTTCTTT. This codes for CASGNRGNTEAFF.

The chain is built from TRBV2 and TRBJ1-1, with 11 bases fitting TRBD1. The V segment lost 6 bases and the J segment 5 bases; nucleotides outside the gene matches: 5. Germline V CDR1 and CDR2: SNHLY, FYNNEI. The CDR3 has 14 amino acids. The CDR3 bases are TGTGCCAGCAGGTGGGACAGGGGGGGGACTGAAGCTTTCTTT. As protein: CASRWDRGGTEAFF.

The rearrangement links TRBV5-6 to TRBJ2-7; TRBD2 matches at 12 bases. The junction had 7 bases not matched to a gene; V was cut back by 3 bases and J by 0 bases. Germline V gene sequence: CDR1 SGHDT, CDR2 YYEEEE. The CDR3 has 17 residues. CDR3 nucleotide sequence: TGTGCCAGCAGCTCGGAGACTAGCGGGGGCGGCTCCTACGAGCAGTACTTC. Translation: CASSSETSGGGSYEQYF.

The rearrangement uses TRBV4-1 and TRBJ2-1; 12 bases agree with TRBD2. In germline, CDR1 is MGHRA, CDR2 YSYEKL. This CDR3 has 16 residues. Trimming took 6 bases from V and 1 from J; bases not matched to a gene: 4. Here the CDR3 reads CASRMTSGGSYNEQFF. Written as DNA, the CDR3 is TGCGCCAGCAGAATGACTAGCGGGGGTTCCTACAATGAGCAGTTCTTC.

CDR3 DNA: TGTGCCAGCGGGTCCTCGGGACAGCTTTTTACTCTCTATGGCTACACCTTC. It codes for CASGSSGQLFTLYGYTF. The chain employs TRBV7-2 and TRBJ1-2, with 7 bases matching TRBD1. This CDR3 is 17 amino acids long. Germline CDR1 reads SGHTA; CDR2 reads FQGNSA. The V segment lost 8 bases and the J segment 4 bases; nucleotides outside the gene matches: 19.

This chain joins TRBV12-3 or TRBV12-4 and TRBJ1-1; D not certain. V shed 2 bases and J shed 7 bases, with 8 bases lying between them. The CDR3 runs 12 residues. The CDR3 DNA reads TGTGCCAGCAGTTTACATTTCGGTGAAGCTTTCTTT. It translates to CASSLHFGEAFF.

The chain is built from TRBV20-1 and TRBJ1-5, with D unclear. This CDR3 contains 15 residues. V lost 3 bases and J 4 bases, leaving 16 bases between the germline ends. The V gene's germline CDR1 is DFQATT and CDR2 SNEGSKA (reference sequence). CDR3 in DNA: TGCAGTGCTAGTGAGGGAGGGTCTGGTAATCAGCCCCAGCATTTT. Its translation: CSASEGGSGNQPQHF.

The chain joins TRBV30 to TRBJ2-5; 8 nucleotides line up with TRBD2. The germline V gene encodes CDR1 GTSNPN and CDR2 SVGIG (reference sequence). J gave up 1 base and V 0 bases, and 13 bases lay outside the gene matches. The length of the CDR3 is 18 residues. Written as DNA, the CDR3 is TGTGCCTGGAGTGTACGGTTAGCGGGGTTATTTGCCCAAGAGACCCAGTACTTC. Its translation is CAWSVRLAGLFAQETQYF. Combining the CDR3 with reference TRBV30 and TRBJ2-5 gives the whole variable domain SQTIHQWPATLVQPVGSPLSLECTVEGTSNPNLYWYRQAAGRGLQLLFYSVGIGQISSEVPQNLSASRPQDRQFILSSKKLLLSDSGFYLCAWSVRLAGLFAQETQYFGPGTRLLVL.

V and J are TRBV11-1 and TRBJ2-5; 7 nucleotides match TRBD2. This CDR3 has 14 amino acids. V was clipped by 6 bases and J by 4 bases; unmatched bases: 8. From germline, CDR1 is SGHAT and CDR2 FQDESV (reference sequence). The CDR3 loop is CASSRSGGGETQYF. The CDR3 DNA follows: TGTGCCAGCAGTCGTTCTGGGGGGGGAGAGACCCAGTACTTC.

This clone was picked up one time. CDR3 nucleotide sequence: TGTGCCAGTAGTATACAGGGGAAAGAAAAACTGTTTTTT. Protein sequence: CASSIQGKEKLFF. The chain carries TRBV19 and TRBJ1-4; D is perhaps TRBD1 (6 bases). V was shortened by 2 bases and J by 8 bases, with 9 bases between the two germline ends. The CDR3 is 13 amino acids. Germline CDR1 is LNHDA and CDR2 is SQIVND (reference sequence). Filled out from reference TRBV19 and TRBJ1-4, the complete variable domain reads DGGITQSPKYLFRKEGQNVTLSCEQNLNHDAMYWYRQDPGQGLRLIYYSQIVNDFQKGDIAEGYSVSREKKESFPLTVTSAQKNPTAFYLCASSIQGKEKLFFGSGTQLSVL.

The chain is built from TRBV5-5 and TRBJ1-1; 7 bases fit TRBD1. V was clipped by 0 bases and J by 3 bases; unmatched bases: 14. Per the germline V gene, CDR1 is SGHKS and CDR2 is YYEKEE (reference sequence). The CDR3 has 18 amino acids. For the CDR3, the DNA is TGTGCCAGCAGCTTGGGGACAGGTTTTTTAGTCAGGGACACTGAAGCTTTCTTT. Its translation: CASSLGTGFLVRDTEAFF.

The chain joins TRBV7-9 to TRBJ2-7, with 7 bases that match TRBD2. J was trimmed by 4 bases and V by 5 bases; bases with no gene match: 2. CDR1 and CDR2 (germline): SEHNR, FQNEAQ (reference sequence). The CDR3 loop spans 12 amino acids. For the CDR3, the DNA is TGTGCCAGCAGCGCGGGAGATTACGAGCAGTACTTC. It codes for CASSAGDYEQYF. The full variable domain, its missing parts supplied by reference TRBV7-9 and TRBJ2-7, is DTGVSQNPRHKITKRGQNVTFRCDPISEHNRLYWYRQTLGQGPEFLTYFQNEAQLEKSRLLSDRFSAERPKGSFSTLEIQRTEQGDSAMYLCASSAGDYEQYFGPGTRLTVT.